This T cell receptor (beta chain) originates from a study of T cells after posttransplantation cyclophosphamide. Repertoires were generated with immunoSEQ multiplex PCR, while TCRdb's copy carries only in-frame clones and drops some. This table has some 3,800 clones, approximately 95% appearing once. Material: naive CD4+ T cells sorted from PBMCs. The receptor was isolated from a man aged 50 to 59.

The CDR3 protein is CASSLNPGTGYPDEAFF. CDR3 bases: TGTGCCAGCAGCTTAAACCCCGGGACAGGGTACCCTGATGAAGCTTTCTTT. The V gene is TRBV7-9, the J gene TRBJ1-1; 9 nucleotides align to TRBD1. This CDR3 contains 17 residues. V gave up 2 bases and J gave up 7 bases; unmatched junction bases: 14. Germline V gene data show CDR1 as SEHNR and CDR2 as FQNEAQ (reference sequence).